This TCR beta chain was identified in a study of T cells in Graves' hyperthyroidism and ophthalmopathy. Whole-study findings and limits: By a 13 V-J model, ophthalmopathy was set apart from stable hyperthyroidism. Ophthalmopathy prediction by the model preceded onset by a median approximately 6.9 months.

Amplified TCR beta CDR3 regions came from RNA transcripts. The TCR CDR3 first-round RT-PCR relied on the HTBI primer set. One entry per CDR3 protein results from TCRdb running MiXCR on the multiplex PCR reads. The sample shows nearly 250,000 distinct CDR3 sequences, around 24% of them seen only once. V lost 0 bases and J lost 2, with 14 bases in between. This CDR3 is 15 amino acids long. Germline V gene sequence: CDR1 DFQATT, CDR2 SNEGSKA (reference sequence). This clonotype was seen many times. Its antigen is undetermined. Reasons for excluding patients were uncontrolled infection, other autoimmune disease, pregnancy or lactation.

The chain links TRBV20-1 to TRBJ2-7; D ambiguous. The sequencing input was blood. This clonotype was sampled from a woman aged 40-49 years with Graves' ophthalmopathy. The CDR3 loop is CSAREDPGVPYEQYF. The CDR3 nucleotides are TGCAGTGCTAGAGAAGACCCTGGGGTGCCCTACGAGCAGTACTTC.